Below are 12 T cell receptor beta chains sequenced from a single sample in a study of CD8 T cells in Susac syndrome. An input of about 0.45 to 1 ug of RNA was subjected to reverse transcription using random hexamers. TCRdb analysed the immunoSEQ multiplex PCR reads with MiXCR anew, one entry per CDR3 protein. The table has 56,000 or so distinct CDR3 sequences, 95% seen once; the top ten hold roughly 0.8%. Material: CD8+ T cells from PBMCs. These receptor sequences come from a human donor with Susac syndrome.

The CDR3 loop is CASRRDRTSYEQYF. The CDR3 DNA sequence: TGTGCCAGCAGGAGGGACAGAACATCCTACGAGCAGTACTTC. The V gene is TRBV2, the J gene TRBJ2-7, with TRBD1 identical over 7 bases. This CDR3 comprises 14 residues. From germline, CDR1 is SNHLY and CDR2 FYNNEI. Germline trimming cut 6 bases from V and 1 base from J; bases unmatched to any gene: 6.

This chain connects TRBV29-1 to TRBJ2-1, with D perhaps TRBD1 or TRBD2 (5 bases each). The V gene lost 6 bases and the J gene lost 5 bases, with 20 bases spanning the gap. Germline-derived CDR1 and CDR2 are SQVTM and ANQGSEA. The CDR3 length is 15 residues. In DNA, the CDR3 is TGCAGCGTGTGGCGTGGGGACGGGACCGACAATGAGCAGTTCTTC. Translating gives CSVWRGDGTDNEQFF.

J is TRBJ2-7 and V is TRBV5-6; TRBD1 agrees at 7 bases. The germline V gene encodes CDR1 SGHDT and CDR2 YYEEEE. The CDR3 is 15 residues long. The V segment lost 4 bases and the J segment 5 bases; nucleotides outside the gene matches: 12. The CDR3: CASSKSYRGANEQYF. CDR3 nucleotide sequence: TGTGCCAGCAGCAAGTCATACAGGGGAGCTAACGAGCAGTACTTC.

The chain combines TRBV27 with TRBJ2-7; 13 bases map to TRBD2. V lost 5 bases and J lost 2; bases outside the gene matches: 3. There are 15 residues in the CDR3. Germline V lookup: CDR1 MNHEY, CDR2 SMNVEV (reference sequence). The CDR3 here is CASSPGTSGAYEQYF. The CDR3 coding sequence is TGTGCCAGCAGTCCCGGGACTAGCGGGGCCTACGAGCAGTACTTC.

The chain links TRBV12-3 or TRBV12-4 to TRBJ2-1; 11 bases align to TRBD1. Trimming cost V 8 bases and J 5 bases; bases outside gene matches: 14. The CDR3 length is 17 residues. CDR3 in amino acids: CASEGSIGQGANNEQFF. CDR3 nucleotides: TGTGCCAGCGAAGGGTCGATCGGACAGGGGGCAAACAATGAGCAGTTCTTC.

The chain combines TRBV20-1 with TRBJ1-1; D might be TRBD1 (5 bases). The CDR3 is 14 amino acids. V lost 0 bases to trimming and J lost 6 bases, with 14 bases between them. Germline V CDR1 and CDR2: DFQATT, SNEGSKA (reference sequence). The CDR3 reads CSARDRPGIPEAFF. For the CDR3, the DNA is TGCAGTGCTAGAGACCGTCCAGGGATCCCTGAAGCTTTCTTT.

This clonotype was counted once. This rearrangement joins TRBV27 to TRBJ2-7; possible D gene TRBD2, 6 bases. The germline CDR1 and CDR2 sequences are MNHEY and SMNVEV (reference sequence). This CDR3 is built from 14 residues. The V end was cut by 6 bases, the J end by 2 bases, with 14 bases between. The CDR3 bases are TGTGCCAGCAGCCTCGGGACTGGGGCCTACGAGCAGTACTTC. It is translated as CASSLGTGAYEQYF.

The chain carries TRBV20-1 and TRBJ1-2; 10 bases are a match to TRBD1. Germline V gives CDR1 DFQATT, CDR2 SNEGSKA (reference sequence). V dropped 8 bases and J dropped 2; count of bases not matched to a gene: 14. The CDR3 contains 16 residues. CDR3 in amino acids: CSTWTGGLTNNYGYTF. CDR3 bases: TGCAGTACATGGACAGGGGGACTTACAAACAACTATGGCTACACCTTC.

This rearrangement joins TRBV7-2 to TRBJ2-7, with D unresolved. The CDR3 covers 12 residues. In germline, CDR1 is SGHTA, CDR2 FQGNSA. Between the trimmed V and J ends, which lost 5 bases and 13 bases, there was a span of 18 bases. Here the CDR3 reads CASSTTTYERYF. In nucleotides, the CDR3 is TGTGCCAGCAGCACAACTACCTACGAGCGTTACTTC.

The chain combines TRBV2 with TRBJ2-2; D is perhaps TRBD2 (5 bases). Germline V CDR1 and CDR2: SNHLY, FYNNEI. The ends were cut back, 10 bases at V and 8 bases at J, with 14 bases in the middle. There are 12 residues in the CDR3. The CDR3 region has the DNA TGTGCCATCCCGGAGGTTTCAGGGGAGCTGTTTTTT. Its protein product is CAIPEVSGELFF.

The rearrangement uses TRBV12-3 or TRBV12-4 and TRBJ1-1; D is unclear. The CDR3 spans 13 residues. The V end was cut by 4 bases, the J end by 8 bases, with 14 bases between. The CDR3 region is CASSSYGGSEAFF. The CDR3 DNA follows: TGTGCCAGCAGTTCTTACGGTGGCTCCGAAGCTTTCTTT.

CDR3 amino acids: CASSQDLGTDTQYF. CDR3 in DNA: TGTGCCAGCAGCCAAGATTTGGGCACAGATACGCAGTATTTT. The J gene is TRBJ2-3, the V gene TRBV3-1; no reliable D call. CDR3 length: 14 amino acids. Germline assignment: CDR1 LGHDT and CDR2 YNNKEL (reference sequence). Trimming shortened V by 0 bases and J by 1 base, and 5 bases separated the two germline ends.